The present T cell receptor beta chain was sequenced within a study of blood T cell repertoires in COVID-19. The study counted Cohort 3 donors as recovered given two negative PCRs, clearance, or symptom resolution. CDR3 length equals 16 residues. After removal of 5 bases from V and 3 bases from J, the junction contained 5 bases not matched to a gene. Germline CDR1 reads LGHNT; CDR2 reads FRNRAP. Generated by immunoSEQ multiplex PCR, the TCRdb table keeps only in-frame clones and is missing some. The table shows approximately 200,000 clones, with under 90% occurring only once. Input material: PBMCs or T cells enriched from blood (not recorded which). The origin of this receptor is a man between 60 and 75 years old who had recovered from COVID-19. The chain couples TRBV12-5 to TRBJ2-7; TRBD2 matches 15 bases. The CDR3 reads CASGVGLAGGIYEQYF. For the CDR3, the DNA is TGTGCTAGTGGTGTTGGACTAGCGGGGGGGATCTACGAGCAGTACTTC. The complete variable domain, with remaining parts taken from reference TRBV12-5 and TRBJ2-7, reads DARVTQTPRHKVTEMGQEVTMRCQPILGHNTVFWYRQTMMQGLELLAYFRNRAPLDDSGMPKDRFSAEMPDATLATLKIQPSEPRDSAVYFCASGVGLAGGIYEQYFGPGTRLTVT.